In its sample, the clone carrying this TCR beta chain was seen many times. MiXCR was run by TCRdb on the 5' RACE reads, yielding one entry per CDR3 protein. The sample has tens of thousands of distinct CDR3 sequences, roughly 13% seen once; the top ten hold 3%. CDR3 length equals 14 residues. Trimming removed 2 bases from V and 4 bases from J, with 9 bases in between. Germline V CDR1 and CDR2: SGHAT, FQNNGV. This entry is derived from a study of early T cells in non-severe SARS-CoV-2 infection. Sequenced input: whole blood. The sequence derives from an adult who was a healthcare worker with PCR-confirmed SARS-CoV-2 infection or an uninfected control (not recorded which). V usage is TRBV11-2 and J usage is TRBJ2-1, with a possible D match to TRBD1 (6 bases). The CDR3 coding sequence is TGTGCCAGCAGCTTACAAGGGGGTTACAATGAGCAGTTCTTC. Translation: CASSLQGGYNEQFF.